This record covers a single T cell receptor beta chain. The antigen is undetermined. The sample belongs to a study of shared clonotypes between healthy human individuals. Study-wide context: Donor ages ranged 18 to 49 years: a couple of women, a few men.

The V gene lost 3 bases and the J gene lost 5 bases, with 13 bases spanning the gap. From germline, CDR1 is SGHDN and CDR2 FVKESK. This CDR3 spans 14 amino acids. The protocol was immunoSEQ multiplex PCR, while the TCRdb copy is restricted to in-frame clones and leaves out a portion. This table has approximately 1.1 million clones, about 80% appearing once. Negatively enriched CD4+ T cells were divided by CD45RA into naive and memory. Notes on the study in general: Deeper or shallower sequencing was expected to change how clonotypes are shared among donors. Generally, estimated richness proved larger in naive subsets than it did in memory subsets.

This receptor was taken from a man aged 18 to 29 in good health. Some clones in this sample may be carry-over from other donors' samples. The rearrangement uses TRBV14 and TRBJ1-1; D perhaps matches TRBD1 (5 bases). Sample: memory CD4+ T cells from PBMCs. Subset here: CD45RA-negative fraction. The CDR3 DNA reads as TGTGCCAGCAGCCACCGGGGCTGGGGGACTGAAGCTTTCTTT. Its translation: CASSHRGWGTEAFF.